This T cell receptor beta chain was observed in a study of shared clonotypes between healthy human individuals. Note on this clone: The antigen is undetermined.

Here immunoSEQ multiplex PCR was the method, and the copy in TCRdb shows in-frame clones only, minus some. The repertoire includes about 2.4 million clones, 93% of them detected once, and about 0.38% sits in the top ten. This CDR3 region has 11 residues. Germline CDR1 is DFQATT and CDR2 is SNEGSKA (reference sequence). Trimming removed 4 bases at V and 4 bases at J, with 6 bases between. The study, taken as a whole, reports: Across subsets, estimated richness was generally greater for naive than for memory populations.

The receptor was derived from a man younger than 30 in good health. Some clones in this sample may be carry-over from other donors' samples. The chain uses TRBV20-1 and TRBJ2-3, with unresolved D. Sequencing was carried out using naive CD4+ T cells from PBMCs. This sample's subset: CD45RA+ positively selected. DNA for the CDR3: TGCAGTGCTATTTTCGCAGATACGCAGTATTTT. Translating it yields CSAIFADTQYF.